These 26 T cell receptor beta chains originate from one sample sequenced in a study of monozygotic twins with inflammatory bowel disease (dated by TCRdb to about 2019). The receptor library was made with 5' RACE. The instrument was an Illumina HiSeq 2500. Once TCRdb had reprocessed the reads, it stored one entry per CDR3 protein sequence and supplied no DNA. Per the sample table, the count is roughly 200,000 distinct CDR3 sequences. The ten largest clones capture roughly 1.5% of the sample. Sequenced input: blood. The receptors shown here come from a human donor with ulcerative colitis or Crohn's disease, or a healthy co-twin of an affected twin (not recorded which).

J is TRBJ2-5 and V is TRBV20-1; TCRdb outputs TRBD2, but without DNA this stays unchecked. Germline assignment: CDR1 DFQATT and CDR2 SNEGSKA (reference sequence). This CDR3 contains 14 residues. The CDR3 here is CSAIGGGARETQYF.

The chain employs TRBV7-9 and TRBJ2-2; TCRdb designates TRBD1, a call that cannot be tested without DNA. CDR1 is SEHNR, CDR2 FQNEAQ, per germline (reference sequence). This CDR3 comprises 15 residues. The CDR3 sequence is CASRDTGGSAGELFF.

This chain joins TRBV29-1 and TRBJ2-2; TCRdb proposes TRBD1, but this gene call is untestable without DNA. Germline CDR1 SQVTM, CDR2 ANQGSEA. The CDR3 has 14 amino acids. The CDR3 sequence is CSVERGLVTGELFF.

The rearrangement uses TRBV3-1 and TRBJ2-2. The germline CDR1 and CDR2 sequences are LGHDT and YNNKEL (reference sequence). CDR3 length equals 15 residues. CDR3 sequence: CASSPVLWDTGELFF. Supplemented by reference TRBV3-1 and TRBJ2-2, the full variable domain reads DTAVSQTPKYLVTQMGNDKSIKCEQNLGHDTMYWYKQDSKKFLKIMFSYNNKELIINETVPNRFSPKSPDKAHLNLHINSLELGDSAVYFCASSPVLWDTGELFFGEGSRLTVL.

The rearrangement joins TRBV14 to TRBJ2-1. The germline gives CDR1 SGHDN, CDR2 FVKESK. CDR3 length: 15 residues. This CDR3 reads CASSQEAFAYNEQFF.

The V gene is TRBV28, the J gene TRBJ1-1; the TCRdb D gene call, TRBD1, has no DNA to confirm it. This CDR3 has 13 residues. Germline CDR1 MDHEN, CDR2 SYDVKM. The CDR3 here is CASTVDSQGGAFF.

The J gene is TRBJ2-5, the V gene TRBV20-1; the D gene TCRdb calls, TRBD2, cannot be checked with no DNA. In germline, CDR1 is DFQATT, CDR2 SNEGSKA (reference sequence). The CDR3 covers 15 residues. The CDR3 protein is CSAPSASGAQETQYF.

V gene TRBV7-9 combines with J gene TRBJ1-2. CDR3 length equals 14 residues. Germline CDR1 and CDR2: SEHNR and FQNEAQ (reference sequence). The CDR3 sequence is CASTRRGVDYGYTF.

The CDR3 spells CASSSTSSGGDYEQFF. The chain carries TRBV5-1 and TRBJ2-1; checking the TCRdb D call of TRBD2 is not possible without DNA. There are 16 residues in the CDR3. The V gene's germline CDR1 is SGHRS and CDR2 YFSETQ.

CDR3 protein: CASSHRTTGRRSYNEQFF. This rearrangement joins TRBV4-1 to TRBJ2-1; the TCRdb D gene call, TRBD1, has no DNA to confirm it. The CDR3 is made up of 18 amino acids. Germline CDR1 is MGHRA and CDR2 is YSYEKL.

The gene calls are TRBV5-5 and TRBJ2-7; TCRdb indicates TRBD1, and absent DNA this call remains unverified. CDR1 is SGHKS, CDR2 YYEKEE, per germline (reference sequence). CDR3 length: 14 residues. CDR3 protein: CASSWTATSYEQYF. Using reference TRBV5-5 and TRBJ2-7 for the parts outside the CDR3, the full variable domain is DAGVTQSPTHLIKTRGQQVTLRCSPISGHKSVSWYQQVLGQGPQFIFQYYEKEERGRGNFPDRFSARQFPNYSSELNVNALLLGDSALYLCASSWTATSYEQYFGPGTRLTVT.

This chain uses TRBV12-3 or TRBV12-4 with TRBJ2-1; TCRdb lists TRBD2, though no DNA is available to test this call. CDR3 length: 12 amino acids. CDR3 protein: CASSLAAGEQFF.

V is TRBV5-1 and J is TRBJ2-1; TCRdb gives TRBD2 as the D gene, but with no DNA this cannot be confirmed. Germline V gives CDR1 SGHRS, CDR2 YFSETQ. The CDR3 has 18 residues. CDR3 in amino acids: CASSPRGVAGGSYNEQFF.

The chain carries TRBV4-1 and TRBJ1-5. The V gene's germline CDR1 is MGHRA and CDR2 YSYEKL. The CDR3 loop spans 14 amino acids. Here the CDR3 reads CASSQEFRDQPQHF.

CDR3 residues: CATSRVQNTGELFF. The chain uses TRBV15 and TRBJ2-2. The CDR3 consists of 14 residues. Germline V CDR1 and CDR2: LNHNV, YYDKDF (reference sequence).

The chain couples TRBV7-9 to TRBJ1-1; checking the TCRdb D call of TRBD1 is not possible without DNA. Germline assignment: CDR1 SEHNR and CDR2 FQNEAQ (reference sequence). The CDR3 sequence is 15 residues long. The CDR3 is CASSAGPLLNTEAFF. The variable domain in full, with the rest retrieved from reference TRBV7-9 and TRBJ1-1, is DTGVSQNPRHKITKRGQNVTFRCDPISEHNRLYWYRQTLGQGPEFLTYFQNEAQLEKSRLLSDRFSAERPKGSFSTLEIQRTEQGDSAMYLCASSAGPLLNTEAFFGQGTRLTVV.

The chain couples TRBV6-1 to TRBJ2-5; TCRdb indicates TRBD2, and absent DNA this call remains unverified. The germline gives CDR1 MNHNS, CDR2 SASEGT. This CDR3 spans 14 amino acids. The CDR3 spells CASSPVGRKETQYF.

The CDR3 region is CASSLVASGGIDEQFF. The chain uses TRBV5-1 and TRBJ2-1; there is no DNA to check the TCRdb D call of TRBD2. The CDR3 runs to 16 residues. Germline V gene lookup returns CDR1 SGHRS and CDR2 YFSETQ. The full variable domain, completed using reference TRBV5-1 and TRBJ2-1, is KAGVTQTPRYLIKTRGQQVTLSCSPISGHRSVSWYQQTPGQGLQFLFEYFSETQRNKGNFPGRFSGRQFSNSRSEMNVSTLELGDSALYLCASSLVASGGIDEQFFGPGTRLTVL.

The CDR3 sequence is CASSSVGETQYF. The V call is TRBV5-1, the J call TRBJ2-5. The CDR3 is 12 amino acids. The germline V gene has CDR1 SGHRS and CDR2 YFSETQ.

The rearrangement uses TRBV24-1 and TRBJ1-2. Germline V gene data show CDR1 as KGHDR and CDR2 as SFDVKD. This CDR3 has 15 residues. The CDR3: CATSLGGVTNYGYTF.

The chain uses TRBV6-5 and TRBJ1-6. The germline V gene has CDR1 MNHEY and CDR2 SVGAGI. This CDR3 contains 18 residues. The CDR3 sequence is CASSYAPLESSYNSPLHF.

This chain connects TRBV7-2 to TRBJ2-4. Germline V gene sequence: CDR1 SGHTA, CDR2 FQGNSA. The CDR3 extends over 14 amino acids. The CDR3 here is CASSFLVAKNIQYF.

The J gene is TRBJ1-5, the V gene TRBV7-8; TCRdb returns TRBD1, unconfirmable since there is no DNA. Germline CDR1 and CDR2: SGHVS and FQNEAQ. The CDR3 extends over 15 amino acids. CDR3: CASSLDLWGNQPQHF.

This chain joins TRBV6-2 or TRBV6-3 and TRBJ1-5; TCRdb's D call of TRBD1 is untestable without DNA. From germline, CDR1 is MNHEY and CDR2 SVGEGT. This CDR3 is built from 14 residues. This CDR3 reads CASRRPGTGGGQHF.

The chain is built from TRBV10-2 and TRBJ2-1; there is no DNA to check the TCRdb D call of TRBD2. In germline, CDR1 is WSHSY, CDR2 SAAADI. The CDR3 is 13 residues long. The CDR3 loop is CASGGGPVNEQFF.

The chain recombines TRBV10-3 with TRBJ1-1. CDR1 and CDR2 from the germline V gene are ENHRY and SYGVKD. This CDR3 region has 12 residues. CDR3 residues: CAISLSNTEAFF.